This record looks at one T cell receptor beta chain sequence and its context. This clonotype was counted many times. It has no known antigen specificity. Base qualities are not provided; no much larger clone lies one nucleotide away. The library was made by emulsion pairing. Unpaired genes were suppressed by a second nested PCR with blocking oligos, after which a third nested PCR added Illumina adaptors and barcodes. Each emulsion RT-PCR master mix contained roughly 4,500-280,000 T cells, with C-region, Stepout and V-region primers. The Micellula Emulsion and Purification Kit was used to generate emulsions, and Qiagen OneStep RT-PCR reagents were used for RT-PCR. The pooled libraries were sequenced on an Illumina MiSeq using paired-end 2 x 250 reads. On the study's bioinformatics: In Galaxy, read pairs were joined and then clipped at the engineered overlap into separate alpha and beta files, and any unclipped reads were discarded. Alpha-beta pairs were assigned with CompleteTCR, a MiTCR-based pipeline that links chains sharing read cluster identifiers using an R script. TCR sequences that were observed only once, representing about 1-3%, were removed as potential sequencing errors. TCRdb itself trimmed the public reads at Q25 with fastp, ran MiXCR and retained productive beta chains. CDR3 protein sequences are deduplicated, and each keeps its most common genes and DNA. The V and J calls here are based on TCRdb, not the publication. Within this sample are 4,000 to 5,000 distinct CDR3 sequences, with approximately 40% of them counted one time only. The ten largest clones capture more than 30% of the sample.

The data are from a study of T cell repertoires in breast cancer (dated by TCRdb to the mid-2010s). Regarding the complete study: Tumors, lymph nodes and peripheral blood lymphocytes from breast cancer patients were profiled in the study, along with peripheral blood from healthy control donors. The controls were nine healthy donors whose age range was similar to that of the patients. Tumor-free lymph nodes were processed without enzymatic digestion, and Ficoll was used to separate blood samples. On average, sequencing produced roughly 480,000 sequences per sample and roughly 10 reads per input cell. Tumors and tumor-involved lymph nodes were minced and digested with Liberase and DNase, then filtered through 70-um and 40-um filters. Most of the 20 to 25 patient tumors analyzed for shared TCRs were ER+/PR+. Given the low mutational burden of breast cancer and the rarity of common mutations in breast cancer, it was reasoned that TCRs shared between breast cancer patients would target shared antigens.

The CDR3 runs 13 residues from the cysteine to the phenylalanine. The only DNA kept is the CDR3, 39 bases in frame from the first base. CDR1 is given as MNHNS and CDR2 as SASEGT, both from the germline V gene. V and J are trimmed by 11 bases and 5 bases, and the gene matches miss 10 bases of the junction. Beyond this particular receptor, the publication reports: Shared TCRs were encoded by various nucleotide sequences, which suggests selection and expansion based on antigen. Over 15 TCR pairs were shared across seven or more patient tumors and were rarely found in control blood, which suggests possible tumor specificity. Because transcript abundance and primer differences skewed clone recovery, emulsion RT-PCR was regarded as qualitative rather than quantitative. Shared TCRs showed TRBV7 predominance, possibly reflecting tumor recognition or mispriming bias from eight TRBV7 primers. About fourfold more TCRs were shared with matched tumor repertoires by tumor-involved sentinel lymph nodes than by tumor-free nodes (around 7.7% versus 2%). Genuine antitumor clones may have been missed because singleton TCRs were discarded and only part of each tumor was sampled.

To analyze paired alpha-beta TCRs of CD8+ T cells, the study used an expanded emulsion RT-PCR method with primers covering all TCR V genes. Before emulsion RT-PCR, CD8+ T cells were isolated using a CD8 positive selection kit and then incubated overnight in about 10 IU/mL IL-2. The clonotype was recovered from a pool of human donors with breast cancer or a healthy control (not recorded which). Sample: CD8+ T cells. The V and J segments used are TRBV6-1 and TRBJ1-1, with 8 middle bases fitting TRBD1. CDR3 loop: CAVHTGGKTEAFF. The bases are TGTGCCGTACATACAGGGGGAAAAACTGAAGCTTTCTTT.